This TCR beta chain was observed in a study of blood T cell repertoires in COVID-19. On the study more broadly: Collection of acute and convalescent COVID-19 samples took place in the United States, Italy and Spain. PBMCs, B-cell-depleted T cells, or T cells were the source of the cDNA or gDNA that made up the material.

This CDR3 is built from 17 residues. CDR1 is MDHEN, CDR2 SYDVKM, per germline. J gave up 0 bases and V 2 bases, and 8 bases lay outside the gene matches. Profiling relied on immunoSEQ multiplex PCR, and the TCRdb table lists in-frame clones only, not all of them. The repertoire holds 130,000 to 150,000 clones, around 79% seen once, with under 10% in the top ten. Sequencing input: peripheral blood. The receptor comes from a man aged 45 to 65 with active or convalescent COVID-19. V gene TRBV28 combines with J gene TRBJ2-3; 7 bases are shared with TRBD2. CDR3 in amino acids: CASSLQRDYPSTDTQYF. The CDR3 nucleotides are TGTGCCAGCAGTTTACAAAGGGACTACCCTAGCACAGATACGCAGTATTTT.